These 15 T cell receptor beta chains came from one sample sequenced in a study of Ad26.COV2.S vaccination and SARS-CoV-2 variants. Treatment in this sample: about 20 received Ad26.COV2.S at low or high dose, single or two shots; about 5 received placebo; per-sample allocation not given. Sampling was done on day 63 after the first vaccine or placebo injection. Clones were read by immunoSEQ multiplex PCR, and TCRdb kept only the in-frame ones, dropping some. This sample has 510,000 or so clones; roughly 87% occur once, and the top ten carry 9.5% to 15%. This specimen was peripheral blood, taken in a trial of Ad26.COV2.S vaccine versus placebo. These receptors were taken from a person aged 18-60 years who received the Ad26.COV2.S COVID-19 vaccine or a placebo.

The gene calls are TRBV27 and TRBJ1-2; 7 bases are shared with TRBD1. The V segment lost 6 bases and the J segment 3 bases; nucleotides outside the gene matches: 4. The germline CDR1 and CDR2 sequences are MNHEY and SMNVEV (reference sequence). This CDR3 is 13 amino acids long. The chain's CDR3 is CASSRQGDYGYTF. The CDR3 DNA sequence: TGTGCCAGCAGCCGACAGGGAGACTATGGCTACACCTTC.

The chain recombines TRBV14 with TRBJ2-7, with D unresolved. The CDR3 is 11 residues long. Trimming left V 8 bases short and J 3 bases short, with 8 bases between. The V gene's germline CDR1 is SGHDN and CDR2 FVKESK. The CDR3 DNA reads TGTGCCAGCTCGGTACTCTACGAGCAGTACTTC. This codes for CASSVLYEQYF.

V gene TRBV6-6 combines with J gene TRBJ1-5; 10 nucleotides agree with TRBD1. CDR3 size: 16 residues. The V and J ends lost 6 bases and 8 bases, in that order; junction bases with no gene match: 13. CDR1 MNHNY and CDR2 SVGAGI come from the germline V gene (reference sequence). The CDR3 is CASRKIKTGGEKPQHF. The CDR3 nucleotides are TGTGCCAGCAGAAAGATAAAGACAGGGGGCGAAAAGCCCCAGCATTTT.

This rearrangement joins TRBV6-5 to TRBJ2-1; 11 positions match TRBD2. V dropped 8 bases and J dropped 3; count of bases not matched to a gene: 3. Germline CDR1 MNHEY, CDR2 SVGAGI. The CDR3 contains 14 residues. The CDR3 protein is CASGGTSGYNEQFF. In DNA form, the CDR3 reads TGTGCCAGCGGAGGGACTAGCGGCTACAATGAGCAGTTCTTC.

CDR3 region: CASSRGRAADTQYF. The CDR3 DNA sequence: TGTGCCAGCAGCCGCGGGAGGGCCGCAGATACGCAGTATTTT. The gene calls are TRBV7-8 and TRBJ2-3, with TRBD2 matching over 9 bases. Germline V lookup: CDR1 SGHVS, CDR2 FQNEAQ. The CDR3 runs to 14 residues. The V gene end was trimmed by 5 bases and the J gene end by 4 bases; junction bases not matched to a gene: 4.

The V call is TRBV27, the J call TRBJ1-5, with D unresolved. V dropped 5 bases and J dropped 0 bases, with 17 bases sitting between them. Germline V gene sequence: CDR1 MNHEY, CDR2 SMNVEV (reference sequence). This CDR3 comprises 17 residues. CDR3 in DNA: TGTGCCAGCAGTCCTACCATTGAGGGATATAGCAATCAGCCCCAGCATTTT. Amino acids: CASSPTIEGYSNQPQHF.

This clone showed up just once. This rearrangement joins TRBV19 to TRBJ1-2; D is unresolved. The length of the CDR3 is 16 residues. Trimming took 0 bases from V and 6 from J, leaving 17 bases between them. Per germline, CDR1 LNHDA and CDR2 SQIVND (reference sequence). CDR3 nucleotide sequence: TGTGCCAGTAGTATAGATTGGGGTCGAGGCGGACATGGCTACACCTTC. This sequence encodes CASSIDWGRGGHGYTF.

V and J are TRBV5-1 and TRBJ2-5; D is unclear. The CDR3 contains 15 residues. The V end was cut by 3 bases, the J end by 5 bases, with 17 bases between. The germline CDR1 and CDR2 sequences are SGHRS and YFSETQ. The CDR3 DNA follows: TGCGCCAGCAGCTCGACAAGGGCGGCTGGGGAGACCCAGTACTTC. Amino acids: CASSSTRAAGETQYF. Full variable domain (outside the CDR3, taken from reference TRBV5-1 and TRBJ2-5): KAGVTQTPRYLIKTRGQQVTLSCSPISGHRSVSWYQQTPGQGLQFLFEYFSETQRNKGNFPGRFSGRQFSNSRSEMNVSTLELGDSALYLCASSSTRAAGETQYFGPGTRLLVL.

The chain carries TRBV27 and TRBJ2-1; 9 bases are shared with TRBD2. This CDR3 is 16 amino acids long. Germline CDR1 MNHEY, CDR2 SMNVEV (reference sequence). J lost 9 bases, V lost 4 bases, and 13 bases had no gene match. For the CDR3, the DNA is TGTGCCAGCAGTTCCTATGGCGGGAGGGCCGCAGCTGAGCAGTTCTTC. Its translation is CASSSYGGRAAAEQFF.

The chain carries TRBV24-1 and TRBJ2-3; no clear D. V lost 10 bases and J 3 bases, leaving 13 bases between the germline ends. From germline, CDR1 is KGHDR and CDR2 SFDVKD. The CDR3 extends over 13 amino acids. The CDR3 region is CATAPYQTDTQYF. CDR3 coding DNA: TGTGCCACAGCCCCCTACCAGACAGATACGCAGTATTTT.

The chain joins TRBV19 to TRBJ1-1; D is possibly TRBD1 (5 bases). The CDR3 runs to 13 residues. The germline V gene encodes CDR1 LNHDA and CDR2 SQIVND (reference sequence). Trimming removed 10 bases from V and 1 base from J, with 13 bases in between. CDR3 residues: CATTRAPNTEAFF. The CDR3 DNA sequence: TGTGCCACAACCAGGGCCCCGAACACTGAAGCTTTCTTT.

The J gene is TRBJ1-1, the V gene TRBV7-2; D unclear. CDR1 SGHTA and CDR2 FQGNSA come from the germline V gene. V was shortened by 3 bases and J by 1 base, with 6 bases between the two germline ends. CDR3 size: 13 residues. The CDR3 here is CASSFMANTEAFF. Written as DNA, the CDR3 is TGTGCCAGCAGCTTTATGGCGAACACTGAAGCTTTCTTT.

This chain links TRBV4-1 with TRBJ1-2; the D is unclear. Trimming shortened V by 3 bases and J by 8 bases, and 13 bases separated the two germline ends. Germline V lookup: CDR1 MGHRA, CDR2 YSYEKL. The CDR3 covers 13 residues. CDR3 sequence (DNA): TGCGCCAGCAGCCACGACCTCCGGGGAGGCTACACCTTC. Amino acid sequence: CASSHDLRGGYTF.

This sequence joins TRBV6-2 or TRBV6-3 and TRBJ2-5, with D hard to call. Looked up from germline, CDR1 is MNHEY and CDR2 is SVGEGT. The CDR3 length is 11 residues. The ends were cut back, 4 bases at V and 4 bases at J, with 4 bases in the middle. The CDR3 reads CASSSGETQYF. CDR3 nucleotide sequence: TGTGCCAGCAGTTCTGGAGAGACCCAGTACTTC.

On this clone: The same CDR3 also results from other DNA sequences found in this sample. The rearrangement uses TRBV7-9 and TRBJ2-3; D might be TRBD2 (5 bases). Germline V CDR1 and CDR2: SEHNR, FQNEAQ (reference sequence). V was cut by 5 bases and J by 1 base, with 10 bases left in between. The CDR3 runs to 14 residues. The CDR3 region is CASSLSGRTDTQYF. The CDR3 DNA sequence: TGTGCCAGCAGCCTCAGCGGACGCACAGATACGCAGTATTTT.